Listed below are T cell receptor beta chains from one sample, sequenced in a study of post-analysis software for immune sequencing data. Each CDR3 protein is one row after TCRdb ran MiXCR on the PCR reads. The repertoire holds hundreds of thousands of distinct CDR3 sequences, with 30% to 45% as singletons. Sequencing was performed on blood. These receptors all stem from a girl aged 10-17 years with multiple sclerosis. Both conserved end residues are part of each CDR3. The D gene is left open where the match is weak. Rows may omit the clone size; those that give it use once, few, many or a size class.

cdr3_aa j_call d_call v_call clone_size cdr3_length
CASSHQGAGDNQPQHF TRBJ1-5 TRBD1 TRBV2 . 16
CASTRGADTQYF TRBJ2-3 . TRBV12-3/TRBV12-4 once 12
CSARDSTNYGYTF TRBJ1-2 . TRBV20-1 few 13
CSAINPGQGSYEQYF TRBJ2-7 TRBD1 TRBV20-1 few 15
CASSLGLLEGHTEAFF TRBJ1-1 . TRBV27 . 16
CASSETGSPRGYTF TRBJ1-2 . TRBV6-1 few 14
CASSLGGTSSHEQYF TRBJ2-7 TRBD2 TRBV5-1 . 15
CASSQDWTNTEAFF TRBJ1-1 . TRBV14 . 14
CASSPPGGANINSPLHF TRBJ1-6 TRBD1 TRBV7-9 few 17
CASSLPGQSPDLYSEQFF TRBJ2-1 . TRBV6-2/TRBV6-3 . 18
CASSLKGSGGPLGTDTQYF TRBJ2-3 TRBD2 TRBV5-4 . 19
CASSQVLLYNEQFF TRBJ2-1 . TRBV5-1 . 14
CASSLRTGHTF TRBJ1-2 TRBD1 TRBV28 . 11
CASSQAYEQFF TRBJ2-1 . TRBV4-1 few 11
CASGLRTDRAGYTF TRBJ1-2 TRBD1 TRBV12-5 few 14
CRARGVGDEQFF TRBJ2-1 . TRBV20-1 . 12
CASSPWLSTDTQYF TRBJ2-3 . TRBV7-2 few 14
CASSAGTSGAYTF TRBJ1-2 . TRBV6-5 few 13
CSVADRGLTDTQYF TRBJ2-3 TRBD1 TRBV29-1 . 14
CASSPGDSGYEQYF TRBJ2-7 . TRBV5-1 . 14
CASSVGPGGKQYF TRBJ2-5 . TRBV9 . 13
CASSHHQPGRAGHEQYF . TRBD2 TRBV7-8 few 17
CASSPDTGPYNEQFF TRBJ2-1 . TRBV5-1 few 15
CASRRGSSYEQYF TRBJ2-7 . TRBV27 . 13
CSAFVSGRTDTQYF TRBJ2-3 . TRBV20-1 few 14
CASSMTGSNQPQHF TRBJ1-5 . TRBV11-2 . 14
CASSQVSGTDTQYF TRBJ2-3 . TRBV3-1 few 14
CASSRGDRGRGTEAFF TRBJ1-1 TRBD1 TRBV4-3 . 16
CASSGWREETQYF . . TRBV7-2 . 13
CASSSRGTDTQYF TRBJ2-3 . TRBV7-3 . 13
CASSQGGSSYEQYF TRBJ2-7 . TRBV12-3/TRBV12-4 many 14
CASSPGGTHTYEQYF TRBJ2-7 . TRBV25-1 . 15
CASSYSSQPTDTRYF TRBJ2-3 . TRBV6-6 . 15
CASTLDLTVPTDTQYF TRBJ2-3 . TRBV27 . 16
CASSWGSEYEQYF . . TRBV5-1 . 13
CASRDKTMFNANTEAFF TRBJ1-1 . TRBV12-3/TRBV12-4 once 17
CASSQGPEETQYF TRBJ2-5 . TRBV3-1 few 13
CASSVSGATEAFF TRBJ1-1 . TRBV2 . 13
CASSRPGGHNEQFF TRBJ2-1 . TRBV18 . 14
CASSQRGGTEAFF TRBJ1-1 . TRBV4-1 . 13
CASSLYRGKTQYF TRBJ2-5 TRBD1 TRBV12-3/TRBV12-4 few 13
CASSTQGGGYTF TRBJ1-2 . TRBV9 many 12
CASSRKNRGQTGANVLTF TRBJ2-6 TRBD1 TRBV7-6 . 18
CASSFGGESYNEQFF TRBJ2-1 TRBD2 TRBV7-2 many 15
CASTHRRDFSYNEQFF TRBJ2-1 . TRBV6-2/TRBV6-3 . 16
CSVWTGKGTEAFF TRBJ1-1 TRBD1 TRBV29-1 few 13
CASSLSSGADTQYF TRBJ2-3 TRBD2 TRBV27 . 14
CASSQVGEKLFF TRBJ1-4 . TRBV4-1 few 12
CASRQPGGGIGEKLFF TRBJ1-4 . TRBV12-3/TRBV12-4 few 16
CASSPEQIYEQYF . . TRBV18 . 13
CASMGAGNQPQHF TRBJ1-5 . TRBV12-3/TRBV12-4 . 13
CSAGTGFYGYTF TRBJ1-2 TRBD1 TRBV20-1 . 12
CSARSRGVTDTQYF TRBJ2-3 TRBD2 TRBV20-1 . 14
CASSYDARDIQYF TRBJ2-4 . TRBV7-3 many 13
CASSPQGAISFGTEAFF TRBJ1-1 TRBD1 TRBV13 . 17
CASSRTSEAKNIQYF TRBJ2-4 . TRBV6-6 few 15
CASNAGVLVEQFF TRBJ2-1 . TRBV11-1 few 13
CASSPRVGSYYEQYF TRBJ2-7 . TRBV6-5 . 15
CASSSTGQPNYGYTF TRBJ1-2 TRBD1 TRBV7-2 . 15